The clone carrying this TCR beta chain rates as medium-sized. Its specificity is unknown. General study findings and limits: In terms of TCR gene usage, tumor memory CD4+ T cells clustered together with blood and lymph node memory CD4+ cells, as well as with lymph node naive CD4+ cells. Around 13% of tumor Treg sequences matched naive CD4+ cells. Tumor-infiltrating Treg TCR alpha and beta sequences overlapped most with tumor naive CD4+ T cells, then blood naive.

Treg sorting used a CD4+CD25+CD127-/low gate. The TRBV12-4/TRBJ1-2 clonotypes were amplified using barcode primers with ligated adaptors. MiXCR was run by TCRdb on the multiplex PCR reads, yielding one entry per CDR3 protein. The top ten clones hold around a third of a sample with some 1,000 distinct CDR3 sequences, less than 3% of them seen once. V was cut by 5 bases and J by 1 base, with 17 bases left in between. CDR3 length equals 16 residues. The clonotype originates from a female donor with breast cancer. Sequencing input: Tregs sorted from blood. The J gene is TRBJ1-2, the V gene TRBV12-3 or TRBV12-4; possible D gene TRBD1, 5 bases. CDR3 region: CASSAPGQAYNYGYTF. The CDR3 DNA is TGTGCCAGCAGTGCCCCGGGGCAGGCCTATAACTATGGCTACACCTTC.